This entry describes one T cell receptor (beta chain). The CDR3 length is 16 residues. Trimming pared 5 bases from V and 6 bases from J, leaving 22 bases between. From germline, CDR1 is LNHDA and CDR2 SQIVND (reference sequence). The data originate from a study of blood T cell repertoires in COVID-19. Generated by immunoSEQ multiplex PCR, the TCRdb table keeps only in-frame clones and is missing some. The sample consists of fewer than 250,000 clones, about 80% of them appearing once. The sequence came from a woman aged 50 to 65 with acute or convalescent COVID-19. The gene calls are TRBV19 and TRBJ1-2; D is possibly TRBD1 (6 bases). The sample was peripheral blood. The DNA for the CDR3 is TGTGCCAGTAGTTACTCGGGGGGGGCGCTTGGAAATGGCTACACCTTC. Translation gives CASSYSGGALGNGYTF.